Sequencing of this T cell receptor (beta chain) was carried out in a study of T cell clonotyping in hematopoietic cell transplantation (dated by TCRdb to the early 2020s). Turning to the overall study: In the study, approximately 140 blood samples were gathered from 35 consecutive transplant recipients and their related donors. Patient recruitment ran from late 2015 to January 2017, and follow-up continued until late 2020 or death. The research as a whole found: A decrease in recipient TCR diversity was observed after transplant, and a progressive increase in pathologically expanded clonotypes was seen from day 30 to day 180. Sample size was limited, and cells were not sorted, so CD4 and CD8 repertoire contributions could not be separated. Only a small fraction of recipient repertoires overlapped donor repertoires, with over 95% appearing de novo at the given depth. Broader TCR repertoire diversity after transplant was predicted by Inverse Simpson Index values from donors and from recipients before transplant.

Trimming removed 6 bases from V and 0 bases from J, leaving 9 bases between the germline ends. Reading the germline V gene (reference sequence) gives CDR1 LNHDA and CDR2 SQIVND. The CDR3 numbers 14 residues from cysteine through phenylalanine. The CDR3 DNA has 42 bases and is translated from base 1. On this clone: Which antigen it targets is not known. No base quality values were provided; no much bigger clone lies one nucleotide off.

The immunoSEQ assay, a bias-controlled multiplex PCR using V- and J-specific primers, was used to amplify TCR beta CDR3 regions from genomic DNA. A proprietary barcode and Illumina adapter sequences were added to the CDR3 amplicons in a second PCR step. An Illumina MiSeq instrument was used to sequence the CDR3 libraries. Turning to the authors' computational methods: Export and quality control were handled in immunoSEQ Analyzer 3.0, while downstream analyses relied on R Bioconductor and Immunarch. Only productive rearrangements in the normalized downsampled data set went into calculating the repertoire metrics. Clonotypes larger than 5 templates in the normalized cohort were defined as pathologically expanded. The Inverse Simpson Index was used to measure repertoire diversity. To capture all clonotypes, CMV-specificity analyses were performed on the non-normalized data set. Drawn from immuneACCESS, this table holds only the in-frame rearrangements with V and J called that TCRdb kept. Clones are partly lost; checked studies trace under half to an unresolved V gene and leave the rest unexplained. D and trimming were read from the DNA, whereas the V and J calls and clone size are those reported in that table. The table for this sample lists approximately 41,000 clones; around 95% of them were counted only once. Of the sample, 0.95% is held by the ten largest clones.

Related transplant donors provided blood samples for TCR beta sequencing. Nuclei Lysis Solution was used to extract genomic DNA from fresh or cryopreserved unfractionated peripheral blood mononuclear cells. The source is a man aged 25 to 45 in good health. Some clones in this sample may be carry-over from other donors' samples. The sequenced material came from peripheral blood mononuclear cells. Recombination connected TRBV19 to TRBJ1-3; the D gene is perhaps TRBD1, on 6 matching bases. The nucleotides read TGTGCCAGTAGCAGGGGCTTCTCTGGAAACACCATATATTTT. It specifies CASSRGFSGNTIYF. Where the CDR3 stops, the reference TRBV19 and TRBJ1-3 genes take over; the full variable domain is DGGITQSPKYLFRKEGQNVTLSCEQNLNHDAMYWYRQDPGQGLRLIYYSQIVNDFQKGDIAEGYSVSREKKESFPLTVTSAQKNPTAFYLCASSRGFSGNTIYFGEGSWLTVV.